This TCR beta chain was identified during a study of human T cells and chemical hapten exposure. Study results and limitations: Once DPC sensitization occurred, TCRs above 1 in 1000 frequency showed no change.

The V and J ends lost 7 bases and 7 bases, in that order; junction bases with no gene match: 16. From germline, CDR1 is SQVTM and CDR2 ANQGSEA. This CDR3 is 16 amino acids long. Regarding time point: patch test 2, 6 weeks after DPC sensitization. Treatment denoted: therapeutic diphenylcyclopropenone sensitization with weekly scalp DPC. This clonotype was recorded many times. What it binds is unknown. TCRdb independently ran MiXCR on the RACE reads; one entry per CDR3 protein. The top ten hold 1.3% to 1.5% of the sample, which has about 140,000 distinct CDR3 sequences, 10% to 15% seen once. Sequencing was performed on whole blood, taken in connection with sensitization to the hapten diphenylcyclopropenone (DPC). The chain is built from TRBV29-1 and TRBJ2-1, with 10 positions matching TRBD2. This receptor was identified in a woman in her fifties or sixties with alopecia areata. Some clones in this sample may be carry-over from other donors' samples. CDR3 sequence: CSAQGNLAGDGNEQFF. DNA for the CDR3: TGCAGCGCCCAAGGAAACCTAGCGGGAGACGGAAATGAGCAGTTCTTC.